The 20 T cell receptor beta chains reported below all come from one sample, sequenced in a study of T cell repertoires in cytomegalovirus infection. Each CDR3 protein gets one entry after TCRdb re-called the reads with MiXCR. The sample includes approximately 260,000 distinct CDR3 sequences, approximately 15% of them seen just once. Sequencing was performed on CD8+ T cells from PBMCs. These TCRs come from a human donor in good health (CMV status not recorded). Some clones in this sample may be carry-over from other donors' samples.

This clonotype was counted only a few times. This chain links TRBV19 with TRBJ1-2; D is unresolved. V shed 9 bases and J shed 1 base, with 6 bases lying between them. The CDR3 runs 11 residues. CDR1 is LNHDA and CDR2 is SQIVND in the germline V gene (reference sequence). The DNA of the CDR3 is TGTGCCAGCGGAGTTAACTATGGCTACACCTTC. Amino acid sequence: CASGVNYGYTF.

In its sample, this clonotype was seen many times. The chain links TRBV7-2 to TRBJ1-3; possible D gene TRBD1, 5 bases. Trimming pared 5 bases from V and 0 bases from J, leaving 20 bases between. Germline V gene sequence: CDR1 SGHTA, CDR2 FQGNSA. The CDR3 has 18 residues. CDR3 region: CASSPQGREVSSGNTIYF. DNA of the CDR3: TGTGCCAGCAGCCCCCAGGGCAGGGAGGTTAGCTCTGGAAACACCATATATTTT.

This clonotype was recorded many times. The rearrangement links TRBV6-1 to TRBJ2-7, with D possibly being TRBD1 (5 bases). Per germline, CDR1 MNHNS and CDR2 SASEGT. The CDR3 spans 13 residues. V was trimmed by 4 bases and J by 3 bases, leaving 10 bases between them. CDR3 in DNA: TGTGCCAGCAGTGTGACAGCCAACTACGAGCAGTACTTC. Translation: CASSVTANYEQYF.

The sample holds many counts of this clonotype. The gene calls are TRBV7-8 and TRBJ2-6; 9 bases fit TRBD1. Germline lookup yields CDR1 SGHVS and CDR2 FQNEAQ. The CDR3 runs to 17 residues. The ends lost 5 bases at V and 4 bases at J; junction bases unmatched: 9. In DNA form, the CDR3 reads TGTGCCAGCAGCGCCTGGGACAGGGAACGGGGGGCCAACGTCCTGACTTTC. Encoded protein: CASSAWDRERGANVLTF.

This clonotype occurred a few times. V is TRBV5-4 and J is TRBJ2-7, with D tentatively TRBD1 or TRBD2 (6 bases each). The CDR3 is made up of 14 amino acids. Germline values: CDR1 SGHNT, CDR2 YYREEE (reference sequence). Between the trimmed V and J ends, which lost 4 bases and 3 bases, there was a span of 14 bases. CDR3 sequence (DNA): TGTGCCAGCAGCCAGAAGGGGGGACACTACGAGCAGTACTTC. Its translation: CASSQKGGHYEQYF.

The chain combines TRBV9 with TRBJ2-2, with 9 nucleotides matching TRBD1. This CDR3 has 16 residues. From germline, CDR1 is SGDLS and CDR2 YYNGEE. V was clipped by 3 bases and J by 1 base; unmatched bases: 4. The CDR3 is CASSATGQGNTGELFF. CDR3 in DNA: TGTGCCAGCAGCGCTACGGGACAGGGGAACACCGGGGAGCTGTTTTTT. Combining the CDR3 with reference TRBV9 and TRBJ2-2 gives the whole variable domain DSGVTQTPKHLITATGQRVTLRCSPRSGDLSVYWYQQSLDQGLQFLIQYYNGEERAKGNILERFSAQQFPDLHSELNLSSLELGDSALYFCASSATGQGNTGELFFGEGSRLTVL.

The J gene is TRBJ1-2, the V gene TRBV12-3 or TRBV12-4, with D unresolved. The CDR3 totals 13 residues. Trimming removed 5 bases at V and 6 bases at J, with 13 bases between. The CDR3 nucleotides read TGTGCCAGCAGTGCCCAGATGACGGATGGCTACACCTTC. This translates into CASSAQMTDGYTF.

This clonotype has ten or more counts. The chain uses TRBV7-2 and TRBJ2-2, with D perhaps TRBD1 (5 bases). The CDR3 extends over 20 amino acids. V lost 1 base and J lost 6, with 27 bases in between. Germline lookup yields CDR1 SGHTA and CDR2 FQGNSA. CDR3 in DNA: TGTGCCAGCAGCTTAGAAACAGGACAACCGTTGGGTGAATGGGCCGGGGAGCTGTTTTTT. Translating it yields CASSLETGQPLGEWAGELFF.

In its sample, this clonotype was seen a few times. The chain uses TRBV20-1 and TRBJ2-1; D possibly uses TRBD1 or TRBD2 (7 bases each). Germline V gene data show CDR1 as DFQATT and CDR2 as SNEGSKA (reference sequence). V lost 0 bases and J 4 bases, leaving 13 bases between the germline ends. The CDR3 is made up of 15 amino acids. The CDR3 nucleotides are TGCAGTGCTAGAGATCAGGGGGGGGCTTACAATGAGCAGTTCTTC. It codes for CSARDQGGAYNEQFF.

V usage is TRBV7-2 and J usage is TRBJ2-3, with 9 positions matching TRBD2. V dropped 5 bases and J dropped 2; count of bases not matched to a gene: 5. This CDR3 contains 15 residues. The germline V gene encodes CDR1 SGHTA and CDR2 FQGNSA. CDR3 protein: CASSQTSGFTDTQYF. The CDR3 nucleotides are TGTGCCAGCAGCCAAACTAGCGGGTTCACAGATACGCAGTATTTT.

This clonotype was observed a handful of times. The chain carries TRBV19 and TRBJ2-2; perhaps TRBD1 as D (6 bases). Trimming cost V 3 bases and J 6 bases, with 11 bases left between them. Per germline, CDR1 LNHDA and CDR2 SQIVND (reference sequence). CDR3 length: 14 residues. The CDR3 nucleotides read TGTGCCAGTAGTATCACAGGGATTCCCGGGGAGCTGTTTTTT. Translating gives CASSITGIPGELFF.

The chain has TRBV29-1 and TRBJ2-3, with D perhaps matching TRBD1 or TRBD2 (5 bases each). This CDR3 is 17 amino acids long. Germline assignment: CDR1 SQVTM and CDR2 ANQGSEA. Trimming stripped 2 bases from V and 0 bases from J, with 18 bases between. As DNA, the CDR3 is TGCAGCGTTGAATTGGCCTGGGACGGACCTAGCACAGATACGCAGTATTTT. The encoded protein is CSVELAWDGPSTDTQYF.

The V and J genes are TRBV2 and TRBJ2-7, with 8 bases matching TRBD2. With V trimmed by 3 bases and J by 2 bases, 6 bases remained unmatched. This CDR3 is 15 amino acids long. The germline V gene has CDR1 SNHLY and CDR2 FYNNEI. This CDR3 is CASSDRLAPTYEQYF. For the CDR3, the DNA is TGTGCCAGCAGTGATCGACTAGCGCCGACCTACGAGCAGTACTTC.

Ten or more counts support this clonotype. V is TRBV7-9 and J is TRBJ1-1, with 10 bases matching TRBD1. The CDR3 runs to 16 residues. Germline CDR1 reads SEHNR; CDR2 reads FQNEAQ (reference sequence). V lost 6 bases, J lost 5 bases, and 12 bases stayed unmatched. CDR3 in DNA: TGTGCCAGCAGTGTCCGGGACAGGGGTCAAGGGACTGAAGCTTTCTTT. It translates to CASSVRDRGQGTEAFF.

The chain's CDR3 is CASSQATGTNYEQYF. The CDR3 bases are TGCGCCAGCAGCCAAGCGACAGGGACAAACTACGAGCAGTACTTC. The genes are TRBV4-1 and TRBJ2-7; 7 bases align to TRBD1. Germline CDR1 is MGHRA and CDR2 is YSYEKL. CDR3 length: 15 residues. V was clipped by 1 base and J by 3 bases; unmatched bases: 6.

J is TRBJ1-6 and V is TRBV20-1; perhaps TRBD1 as D (5 bases). Trimming shortened V by 0 bases and J by 6 bases, and 12 bases separated the two germline ends. Per germline, CDR1 DFQATT and CDR2 SNEGSKA (reference sequence). The CDR3 is 15 amino acids. Here the CDR3 DNA reads TGCAGTGCTAGAGACAGGGAGAAGGTTAATTCACCCCTCCACTTT. Residues: CSARDREKVNSPLHF.

The V and J genes are TRBV5-6 and TRBJ1-5; tentative D call: TRBD1 (6 bases). V shed 0 bases and J shed 6 bases, with 10 bases lying between them. Germline-derived CDR1 and CDR2 are SGHDT and YYEEEE. This CDR3 has 14 amino acids. In nucleotides, the CDR3 is TGTGCCAGCAGCTTGGCCTCGGGGGCTCAGCCCCAGCATTTT. Translation gives CASSLASGAQPQHF.

Only a few counts were recorded for this clonotype. V gene TRBV6-2 or TRBV6-3 combines with J gene TRBJ1-1; D might be TRBD1 (5 bases). Trimming took 0 bases from V and 1 from J, leaving 15 bases between them. The CDR3 loop spans 17 amino acids. Per the germline V gene, CDR1 is MNHEY and CDR2 is SVGEGT. DNA for the CDR3: TGTGCCAGCAGTTACTCCGGGACGAAGGGAGGGAACACTGAAGCTTTCTTT. This gives the protein CASSYSGTKGGNTEAFF.

This clonotype was detected many times. This chain links TRBV4-1 with TRBJ2-1; possible D gene TRBD2, 6 bases. Trimming pared 0 bases from V and 0 bases from J, leaving 9 bases between. The CDR3 contains 16 residues. CDR1 and CDR2 from the germline V gene are MGHRA and YSYEKL. This chain's CDR3 is CASSQDGGISYNEQFF. The CDR3, as DNA: TGCGCCAGCAGCCAAGATGGAGGGATCTCCTACAATGAGCAGTTCTTC.

This clonotype was recorded at least ten times. This chain connects TRBV7-2 to TRBJ2-5; 9 bases align to TRBD1. CDR1 SGHTA and CDR2 FQGNSA come from the germline V gene. Trimming at V came to 1 base and at J to 5 bases, leaving 8 bases not matched to a gene. CDR3 size: 16 residues. The CDR3 DNA sequence: TGTGCCAGCAGCTTAGTACCCGGGACAGGGTGGGAGACCCAGTACTTC. Its translation: CASSLVPGTGWETQYF.